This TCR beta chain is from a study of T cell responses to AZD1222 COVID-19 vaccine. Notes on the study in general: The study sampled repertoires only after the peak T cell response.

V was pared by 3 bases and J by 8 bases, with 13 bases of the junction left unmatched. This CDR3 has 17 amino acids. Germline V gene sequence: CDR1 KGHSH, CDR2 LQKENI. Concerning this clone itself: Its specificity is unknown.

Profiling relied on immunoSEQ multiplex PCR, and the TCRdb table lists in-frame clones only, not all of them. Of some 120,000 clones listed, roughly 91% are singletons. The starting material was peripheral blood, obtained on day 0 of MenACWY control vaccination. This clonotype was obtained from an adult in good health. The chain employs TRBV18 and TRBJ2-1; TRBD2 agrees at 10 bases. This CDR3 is CASSPLALAGEKDEQFF. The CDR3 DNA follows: TGTGCCAGCTCACCCCTCGCTCTAGCGGGAGAGAAAGATGAGCAGTTCTTC.